A single sample is the source of the 31 T cell receptor beta chains below, sequenced in a study of cytomegalovirus exposure and HLA in healthy donors. 60 Vbeta and 13 Jbeta primers were used in PCR. The protocol was immunoSEQ multiplex PCR, while the TCRdb copy is restricted to in-frame clones and leaves out a portion. The sample has some 90,000 clones, about 70% seen once. Sequenced sample: PBMCs. The receptors come from a man aged 35-49 years in good health and CMV-seronegative.

This chain links TRBV5-6 with TRBJ1-5; 9 nucleotides align to TRBD1. V shed 4 bases and J 2 bases; nucleotides not matched to a gene: 4. The CDR3 length is 15 residues. The V gene's germline CDR1 is SGHDT and CDR2 YYEEEE. CDR3 sequence: CASSLDRGGNQPQHF. The CDR3 region has the DNA TGTGCCAGCAGCCTGGACAGGGGCGGCAATCAGCCCCAGCATTTT.

This chain links TRBV7-9 with TRBJ2-7; the D gene is possibly TRBD1 (6 bases). CDR1 is SEHNR and CDR2 is FQNEAQ in the germline V gene (reference sequence). The CDR3 is 13 residues long. V was cut by 4 bases and J by 2 bases, with 9 bases left in between. As DNA, the CDR3 is TGTGCCAGCAGCTCAGGGACAACCTACGAGCAGTACTTC. Its protein is CASSSGTTYEQYF. Full variable domain (rest looked up from reference TRBV7-9 and TRBJ2-7): DTGVSQNPRHKITKRGQNVTFRCDPISEHNRLYWYRQTLGQGPEFLTYFQNEAQLEKSRLLSDRFSAERPKGSFSTLEIQRTEQGDSAMYLCASSSGTTYEQYFGPGTRLTVT.

This clone occurred once. The chain uses TRBV7-2 and TRBJ2-7; TRBD1 matches 7 bases. Germline V gene lookup returns CDR1 SGHTA and CDR2 FQGNSA. Trimming removed 2 bases from V and 3 bases from J; junction bases left unmatched: 4. The CDR3 is made up of 14 amino acids. CDR3 DNA sequence: TGTGCCAGCAGCTTAACAGGGGTCGTCTACGAGCAGTACTTC. Amino acids: CASSLTGVVYEQYF.

The V and J genes are TRBV4-1 and TRBJ1-6; a possible D gene is TRBD1 (6 bases). With 1 base removed from V and 7 bases from J, the gap between germline ends came to 11 bases. The CDR3 runs to 15 residues. CDR1 MGHRA and CDR2 YSYEKL come from the germline V gene. The CDR3 DNA follows: TGCGCCAGCAGCCAAGGAGGGGGGGCCAATTCACCCCTCCACTTT. As protein: CASSQGGGANSPLHF.

V usage is TRBV7-2 and J usage is TRBJ1-3, with 7 bases aligning to TRBD1. Germline lookup yields CDR1 SGHTA and CDR2 FQGNSA. The ends lost 3 bases at V and 0 bases at J; junction bases unmatched: 2. This CDR3 comprises 15 residues. DNA for the CDR3: TGTGCCAGCAGCTTGGGACAGAGCTCTGGAAACACCATATATTTT. Its protein is CASSLGQSSGNTIYF.

The gene calls are TRBV5-1 and TRBJ1-2; unclear D gene. Germline CDR1 is SGHRS and CDR2 is YFSETQ. The CDR3 spans 13 residues. The V end was cut by 4 bases, the J end by 3 bases, with 10 bases between. This chain's CDR3 is CASSEDRYYGYTF. The CDR3 nucleotides read TGCGCCAGCAGCGAGGATCGCTACTATGGCTACACCTTC.

The chain couples TRBV4-3 to TRBJ1-2, with a tentative D call TRBD1 (5 bases). Per the germline V gene, CDR1 is LGHNA and CDR2 is YSLEER. Trimming shortened V by 4 bases and J by 1 base, and 7 bases separated the two germline ends. The CDR3 is 13 residues long. The CDR3 is CASSPGLNYGYTF. The DNA of the CDR3 is TGCGCCAGCAGCCCGGGACTTAACTATGGCTACACCTTC.

This clone has just a few counts. This chain connects TRBV4-2 to TRBJ1-3, with 8 bases fitting TRBD1. This CDR3 is built from 15 residues. V gave up 1 base and J gave up 7 bases; unmatched junction bases: 6. Germline assignment: CDR1 LGHNA and CDR2 YNFKEQ. CDR3 sequence: CASSQGWTGTNTIYF. The CDR3 DNA reads TGTGCCAGCAGCCAAGGCTGGACAGGGACGAACACCATATATTTT.

The chain is built from TRBV6-5 and TRBJ1-3; D gene unclear. Per the germline V gene, CDR1 is MNHEY and CDR2 is SVGAGI. V gave up 8 bases and J gave up 3 bases, with 11 bases separating them. The CDR3 extends over 13 amino acids. The CDR3 coding sequence is TGTGCCAGCTCCTGGGGAGATGGAAACACCATATATTTT. This codes for CASSWGDGNTIYF.

This clone has just a few counts. V is TRBV6-5 and J is TRBJ1-2; D not resolved. CDR1 MNHEY and CDR2 SVGAGI come from the germline V gene. The CDR3 is 15 residues long. V shed 6 bases and J shed 2 bases, with 16 bases lying between them. The CDR3 reads CASSYLKRGNYGYTF. The CDR3 DNA reads as TGTGCCAGCAGCTATTTAAAGCGAGGGAACTATGGCTACACCTTC.

This chain joins TRBV28 and TRBJ1-5; 7 bases fit TRBD1. CDR1 MDHEN and CDR2 SYDVKM come from the germline V gene. The V segment lost 5 bases and the J segment 0 bases; nucleotides outside the gene matches: 7. The CDR3 spans 16 residues. CDR3: CASSEQGINSNQPQHF. The CDR3 DNA sequence: TGTGCCAGCAGTGAACAGGGGATCAATAGCAATCAGCCCCAGCATTTT.

This clone was recorded a few times. The chain couples TRBV6-1 to TRBJ2-1, with 13 bases that match TRBD2. Germline CDR1 MNHNS, CDR2 SASEGT. This CDR3 has 17 residues. Trimming took 4 bases from V and 0 from J; bases not matched to a gene: 3. The CDR3 is CASSVLAGGPSYNEQFF. The CDR3 DNA follows: TGTGCCAGCAGTGTACTAGCGGGGGGGCCCTCCTACAATGAGCAGTTCTTC.

This chain connects TRBV11-2 to TRBJ1-4; D not resolved. Germline CDR1 and CDR2: SGHAT and FQNNGV. This CDR3 is built from 12 residues. V dropped 3 bases and J dropped 7 bases, with 6 bases sitting between them. The CDR3 DNA reads TGTGCCAGCAGCTTCCTCCGTGAAAAACTGTTTTTT. Protein sequence: CASSFLREKLFF.

The rearrangement joins TRBV15 to TRBJ2-2; the D is unclear. This CDR3 has 13 amino acids. CDR1 is LNHNV and CDR2 is YYDKDF in the germline V gene (reference sequence). The V gene lost 4 bases and the J gene lost 2 bases, with 5 bases spanning the gap. The CDR3 nucleotides are TGTGCCACCAGCACCACTAACACCGGGGAGCTGTTTTTT. It codes for CATSTTNTGELFF.

V gene TRBV5-6 combines with J gene TRBJ2-5; TRBD2 matches 7 bases. Per the germline V gene, CDR1 is SGHDT and CDR2 is YYEEEE. After removal of 0 bases from V and 7 bases from J, the junction contained 9 bases not matched to a gene. The CDR3 is 15 residues long. CDR3 coding DNA: TGTGCCAGCAGCTTGGCTAGCGGTCTAAGAGGGACCCAGTACTTC. Amino acids: CASSLASGLRGTQYF.

On this clone: Because it lacks the conserved phenylalanine or tryptophan at the end, this CDR3 is likely a read error. The V gene is TRBV2, the J gene TRBJ2-7; TRBD1 might be the D (5 bases). The germline gives CDR1 SNHLY, CDR2 FYNNEI. V gave up 2 bases and J gave up 0 bases, with 5 bases separating them. The CDR3 is made up of 13 amino acids. CDR3 region: CASSEQGSYEQYL. The CDR3, as DNA: TGTGCCAGCAGTGAACAGGGCTCCTACGAGCAGTACCTC.

The CDR3 here is CASSVRQGTEELFF. CDR3 in DNA: TGTGCCAGCAGCGTAAGACAGGGAACTGAGGAGCTGTTTTTT. The chain recombines TRBV7-7 with TRBJ2-2, with 7 bases aligning to TRBD1. The ends lost 5 bases at V and 10 bases at J; junction bases unmatched: 10. Germline CDR1 reads SSHAT; CDR2 reads FNYEAQ (reference sequence). This CDR3 comprises 14 residues. Filled out from reference TRBV7-7 and TRBJ2-2, the complete variable domain reads GAGVSQSPRYKVTKRGQDVTLRCDPISSHATLYWYQQALGQGPEFLTYFNYEAQPDKSGLPSDRFSAERPEGSISTLTIQRTEQRDSAMYRCASSVRQGTEELFFGEGSRLTVL.

The J gene is TRBJ1-3, the V gene TRBV5-4; 8 nucleotides line up with TRBD1. V was clipped by 4 bases and J by 4 bases; unmatched bases: 7. The CDR3 contains 15 residues. Germline CDR1 and CDR2: SGHNT and YYREEE (reference sequence). CDR3 DNA: TGTGCCAGCAGCAAAAAACAGGGGGTCGGAAACACCATATATTTT. It yields the protein CASSKKQGVGNTIYF.

The chain recombines TRBV7-2 with TRBJ1-6, with 7 bases fitting TRBD1. V trimming: 1 base; J trimming: 7 bases; junction bases outside the gene matches: 4. Germline-derived CDR1 and CDR2 are SGHTA and FQGNSA. This CDR3 spans 15 amino acids. Here the CDR3 reads CASSLVQGGNSPLHF. In nucleotides, the CDR3 is TGTGCCAGCAGCTTAGTTCAGGGGGGCAATTCACCCCTCCACTTT.

The rearrangement joins TRBV6-6 to TRBJ2-3; 12 bases are shared with TRBD2. Germline-derived CDR1 and CDR2 are MNHNY and SVGAGI (reference sequence). The CDR3 is 15 amino acids. V lost 2 bases, J lost 4 bases, and 1 base stayed unmatched. CDR3: CASSYPSGGADTQYF. The CDR3 DNA sequence: TGTGCCAGCAGTTACCCTAGCGGGGGGGCAGATACGCAGTATTTT.

The rearrangement joins TRBV10-1 to TRBJ2-5; 7 bases agree with TRBD2. J was trimmed by 5 bases and V by 1 base; bases with no gene match: 4. The CDR3 length is 14 residues. Germline loops: CDR1 WNHNN, CDR2 SYGVQD (reference sequence). CDR3 sequence: CASSEFQGGETQYF. DNA of the CDR3: TGCGCCAGCAGTGAGTTTCAGGGAGGGGAGACCCAGTACTTC.

The table lists this clone with a few counts. The chain uses TRBV11-1 and TRBJ2-1; D is perhaps TRBD1 (5 bases). Germline CDR1 is SGHAT and CDR2 is FQDESV (reference sequence). There are 11 residues in the CDR3. Deletions cut 5 bases from V and 10 bases from J, with 9 bases between. The CDR3 DNA reads TGTGCCAGCAGCCAAGGGGTCGAGCAGTTCTTC. This encodes CASSQGVEQFF. Full variable domain (missing parts from reference TRBV11-1 and TRBJ2-1): EAEVAQSPRYKITEKSQAVAFWCDPISGHATLYWYRQILGQGPELLVQFQDESVVDDSQLPKDRFSAERLKGVDSTLKIQPAELGDSAMYLCASSQGVEQFFGPGTRLTVL.

CDR3 DNA sequence: TGTGCCTTACAAGAATTGGCGGGGGAATACGAGCAGTACTTC. This sequence encodes CALQELAGEYEQYF. V and J are TRBV30 and TRBJ2-5; the match to TRBD2 covers 7 bases. The better agreement between TRBJ2-7 and the DNA end casts doubt on the J call. CDR1 is GTSNPN and CDR2 is SVGIG in the germline V gene (reference sequence). The CDR3 is made up of 14 amino acids.

The gene calls are TRBV4-2 and TRBJ2-1, with 12 bases aligning to TRBD2. This CDR3 comprises 16 residues. Unmatched junction bases numbered 1, after V lost 1 base and J lost 3 bases. CDR1 and CDR2 from the germline V gene are LGHNA and YNFKEQ. The CDR3 here is CASSQGTSGIYNEQFF. The CDR3 bases are TGTGCCAGCAGCCAAGGGACTAGCGGGATCTACAATGAGCAGTTCTTC.

The CDR3 sequence is CATSTGGRQYEQYF. The CDR3 DNA is TGTGCCACCAGCACAGGAGGCAGGCAGTACGAGCAGTACTTC. V and J are TRBV15 and TRBJ2-5; TRBD2 might be the D (5 bases). The J call may be mistaken, given a closer DNA end match to TRBJ2-7. The CDR3 spans 14 residues. Germline V gives CDR1 LNHNV, CDR2 YYDKDF (reference sequence).

The J gene is TRBJ1-1, the V gene TRBV2, with 9 bases identical to TRBD1. After removal of 7 bases from V and 2 bases from J, the junction contained 8 bases not matched to a gene. CDR3 size: 15 residues. CDR1 is SNHLY and CDR2 is FYNNEI in the germline V gene. Here the CDR3 reads CASIFEQGANTEAFF. DNA for the CDR3: TGTGCCAGCATCTTTGAACAGGGGGCAAACACTGAAGCTTTCTTT.

The CDR3 is CASSQLLAGETYEQYF. CDR3 nucleotides: TGCGCCAGCAGCCAATTACTAGCGGGGGAGACCTACGAGCAGTACTTC. This rearrangement joins TRBV4-3 to TRBJ2-7, with 11 nucleotides matching TRBD2. Per germline, CDR1 LGHNA and CDR2 YSLEER. V lost 2 bases, J lost 2 bases, and 5 bases stayed unmatched. The CDR3 sequence is 16 residues long.

This clone was detected only a few times. The chain uses TRBV4-1 and TRBJ1-5, with D possibly TRBD1 on 6 matching bases. With 0 bases removed from V and 6 bases from J, the gap between germline ends came to 12 bases. The CDR3 length is 15 residues. CDR1 MGHRA and CDR2 YSYEKL come from the germline V gene. Here the CDR3 reads CASSQDGQRSQPQHF. The CDR3, as DNA: TGCGCCAGCAGCCAAGATGGACAGAGGAGTCAGCCCCAGCATTTT.

The chain joins TRBV28 to TRBJ1-4; D may be TRBD1 (6 bases). The germline V gene has CDR1 MDHEN and CDR2 SYDVKM. This CDR3 contains 15 residues. The V gene lost 6 bases and the J gene lost 8 bases, with 19 bases spanning the gap. CDR3 DNA: TGTGCCAGCAGCTCCCCAGGGGTAGTTGACGAAAAACTGTTTTTT. The encoded protein is CASSSPGVVDEKLFF.

The chain couples TRBV5-6 to TRBJ2-1, with TRBD1 matching over 9 bases. CDR1 is SGHDT and CDR2 is YYEEEE in the germline V gene. The CDR3 runs 15 residues. The ends lost 5 bases at V and 2 bases at J; junction bases unmatched: 5. CDR3 in DNA: TGTGCCAGCAGGGGGACAGGGTACCCCTACAATGAGCAGTTCTTC. Amino acid sequence: CASRGTGYPYNEQFF.

In its sample, this clone was seen a few times. The chain carries TRBV4-3 and TRBJ1-2; a possible D gene is TRBD1 (5 bases). The CDR3 has 15 amino acids. CDR1 and CDR2 (germline): LGHNA, YSLEER. Trimming cost V 4 bases and J 2 bases, with 14 bases left between them. DNA for the CDR3: TGCGCCAGCAGCCCGGGTCGGGCAGGGAACTATGGCTACACCTTC. It encodes CASSPGRAGNYGYTF.